The 5 T cell receptor beta chains given below trace back to one sample, sequenced in a study of blood T cell repertoires in COVID-19. Sequenced by immunoSEQ multiplex PCR; TCRdb stores in-frame clones only, minus some. The repertoire holds approximately 150,000 clones, around 90% seen once, with about 1.6% in the top ten. Sequenced sample: peripheral blood. The receptors come from a human donor in a cohort sampled during active COVID-19.

The chain uses TRBV30 and TRBJ2-5; TRBD1 agrees at 8 bases. The CDR3 is 12 residues long. V trimming: 5 bases; J trimming: 1 base; junction bases outside the gene matches: 0. CDR1 and CDR2 from the germline V gene are GTSNPN and SVGIG (reference sequence). The CDR3 sequence is CAWGQGQETQYF. The CDR3 nucleotides read TGTGCCTGGGGACAGGGCCAAGAGACCCAGTACTTC.

The CDR3 DNA reads TGTGCCAGCAGTGACTTCGGCAAGACCTACGAGCAGTACTTC. The encoded protein is CASSDFGKTYEQYF. This chain uses TRBV27 with TRBJ2-7; D uncertain. The germline CDR1 and CDR2 sequences are MNHEY and SMNVEV (reference sequence). The CDR3 covers 14 residues. V lost 5 bases and J 2 bases, leaving 13 bases between the germline ends.

This clone was observed a handful of times. This chain connects TRBV19 to TRBJ1-6; 7 bases agree with TRBD1. V was pared by 8 bases and J by 7 bases, with 8 bases of the junction left unmatched. This CDR3 spans 14 amino acids. Germline-derived CDR1 and CDR2 are LNHDA and SQIVND (reference sequence). The DNA of the CDR3 is TGTGCCAGTCAGAGGACAGGTCGGAATTCACCCCTCCACTTT. It specifies CASQRTGRNSPLHF.

This clone was detected a few times. The chain is built from TRBV10-3 and TRBJ1-6, with no clear D. CDR1 is ENHRY, CDR2 SYGVKD, per germline. The CDR3 runs 15 residues. Between the trimmed V and J ends, which lost 7 bases and 8 bases, there was a span of 18 bases. The DNA for the CDR3 is TGTGCCATCACCTCCGGTCGGGAGGGTGATTCACCCCTCCACTTT. Translating gives CAITSGREGDSPLHF.

The CDR3 here is CASSLDRGYSGNTIYF. The CDR3 DNA is TGCGCCAGCAGCTTGGACAGGGGGTACTCTGGAAACACCATATATTTT. The V call is TRBV5-1, the J call TRBJ1-3, with 8 nucleotides matching TRBD1. With V trimmed by 0 bases and J by 0 bases, 2 bases remained unmatched. Germline V lookup: CDR1 SGHRS, CDR2 YFSETQ. The CDR3 sequence is 16 residues long.